The 32 T cell receptor beta chains in this list originate from one sample, sequenced in a study of blood T cell repertoires in COVID-19. Sequenced by immunoSEQ multiplex PCR; TCRdb stores in-frame clones only, minus some. The top ten hold roughly 1.3% of the sample, which has 300,000 or so clones, more than 85% seen once. The sample was peripheral blood. These receptors were taken from a man aged 65 to 79 with acute or convalescent COVID-19.

The V gene is TRBV5-6, the J gene TRBJ2-1; 8 bases fit TRBD2. V gave up 4 bases and J gave up 10 bases; unmatched junction bases: 13. From germline, CDR1 is SGHDT and CDR2 YYEEEE. This CDR3 has 15 residues. In nucleotides, the CDR3 is TGTGCCAGCAGCCCGACGGGACTAGGGGACCTGGAGCAGTTCTTC. Amino acid sequence: CASSPTGLGDLEQFF.

V is TRBV10-3 and J is TRBJ1-4, with TRBD1 as a possible D gene (5 bases). Between the trimmed V and J ends, which lost 11 bases and 7 bases, there was a span of 17 bases. Per the germline V gene, CDR1 is ENHRY and CDR2 is SYGVKD. There are 13 residues in the CDR3. Written as DNA, the CDR3 is TGTGCCTCCACCCGGGGGTCTGGTGAAAAACTGTTTTTT. Its protein product is CASTRGSGEKLFF.

CDR3 sequence reads: CASSLGLSTNEKLFF. CDR3 bases: TGTGCCAGCAGCTTGGGACTTTCAACTAATGAAAAACTGTTTTTT. The rearrangement links TRBV7-9 to TRBJ1-4; possibly TRBD1 for D (5 bases). Germline values: CDR1 SEHNR, CDR2 FQNEAQ (reference sequence). V was pared by 3 bases and J by 0 bases, with 8 bases between. The CDR3 is 15 residues long.

The gene calls are TRBV3-1 (or the pseudogene TRBV3-2) and TRBJ1-6, with a possible D match to TRBD1 (6 bases). V lost 4 bases to trimming and J lost 10 bases, with 20 bases between them. Germline loops: CDR1 LGHDT, CDR2 YNNKEL (reference sequence). This CDR3 is 16 amino acids long. Here the CDR3 DNA reads TGTGCCAGCAGCCCGCGGGGGGCAGGGGAAAGCTCACCCCTCCACTTT. This codes for CASSPRGAGESSPLHF.

V usage is TRBV6-5 and J usage is TRBJ2-3; tentative D call: TRBD1 (6 bases). Deletions cut 2 bases from V and 5 bases from J, with 11 bases between. The CDR3 has 14 residues. In germline, CDR1 is MNHEY, CDR2 SVGAGI. The CDR3 region is CASSYLGAVDTQYF. As DNA, the CDR3 is TGTGCCAGCAGTTACCTGGGGGCTGTAGATACGCAGTATTTT.

CDR3 DNA sequence: TGTGCCAGCAGCCAGATCCGGACAGGGTCCGCCGAGCAGTACTTC. It is translated as CASSQIRTGSAEQYF. The chain links TRBV3-1 (or the pseudogene TRBV3-2) to TRBJ2-7, with 8 bases fitting TRBD1. V was clipped by 3 bases and J by 6 bases; unmatched bases: 10. The CDR3 contains 15 residues. CDR1 LGHDT and CDR2 YNNKEL come from the germline V gene (reference sequence).

The chain couples TRBV28 to TRBJ1-4, with 7 bases lining up with TRBD1. V was pared by 4 bases and J by 0 bases, with 11 bases of the junction left unmatched. The CDR3 loop spans 18 amino acids. Germline CDR1 reads MDHEN; CDR2 reads SYDVKM. CDR3 nucleotide sequence: TGTGCCAGCAGTTCCACGACAGGGAGAAACGCAACTAATGAAAAACTGTTTTTT. It specifies CASSSTTGRNATNEKLFF.

This chain uses TRBV29-1 with TRBJ2-1; TRBD2 agrees at 8 bases. This CDR3 spans 15 amino acids. Trimming took 7 bases from V and 8 from J; bases not matched to a gene: 16. CDR1 is SQVTM and CDR2 is ANQGSEA in the germline V gene. CDR3 sequence (DNA): TGCAGCGCCGCAAAAGCGGGAGTTGGTTACGATGAGCAGTTCTTC. It yields the protein CSAAKAGVGYDEQFF.

The chain carries TRBV30 and TRBJ2-1, with TRBD2 as a possible D gene (5 bases). The V end lost 2 bases, the J end lost 9 bases, and 14 bases lay between the germline ends. The CDR3 extends over 13 amino acids. CDR1 is GTSNPN, CDR2 SVGIG, per germline (reference sequence). The CDR3 DNA follows: TGTGCCTGGAGTTCGGAGGTCTGGGGTGAGCAGTTCTTC. Translated, it gives CAWSSEVWGEQFF.

The V gene is TRBV7-2, the J gene TRBJ2-2; 11 bases match TRBD2. The CDR3 has 14 amino acids. Germline trimming cut 6 bases from V and 5 bases from J; bases unmatched to any gene: 2. The germline CDR1 and CDR2 sequences are SGHTA and FQGNSA. The CDR3 DNA reads TGTGCCAGCAGATCTAGCGGGGGGACCGGGGAGCTGTTTTTT. Protein product: CASRSSGGTGELFF.

This chain connects TRBV27 to TRBJ1-2; D is possibly TRBD1 (6 bases). The V end was cut by 2 bases, the J end by 4 bases, with 8 bases between. Germline V CDR1 and CDR2: MNHEY, SMNVEV (reference sequence). The CDR3 covers 13 residues. This CDR3 reads CASSLGQSYGYTF. In nucleotides, the CDR3 is TGTGCCAGCAGTTTAGGACAGAGCTATGGCTACACCTTC.

The rearrangement joins TRBV16 to TRBJ2-5, with D possibly being TRBD1 (6 bases). Germline V gene sequence: CDR1 KGHSY, CDR2 FQNENV. The germline V and J ends were trimmed by 3 bases and 0 bases, with 11 bases remaining between them. This CDR3 is 15 amino acids long. The CDR3 region has the DNA TGTGCCAGCAGCCAGGGCAGGGACAACCAAGAGACCCAGTACTTC. Translating gives CASSQGRDNQETQYF.

The chain is built from TRBV7-2 and TRBJ1-5, with 7 bases identical to TRBD1. Germline lookup yields CDR1 SGHTA and CDR2 FQGNSA. This CDR3 comprises 14 residues. V shed 0 bases and J 5 bases; nucleotides not matched to a gene: 1. CDR3 coding DNA: TGTGCCAGCAGCTTAGCCAGGGGGGATCAGCCCCAGCATTTT. This sequence encodes CASSLARGDQPQHF.

The V call is TRBV7-2, the J call TRBJ1-6; a possible D gene is TRBD1 (6 bases). Germline values: CDR1 SGHTA, CDR2 FQGNSA. Trimming removed 2 bases at V and 7 bases at J, with 12 bases between. There are 15 residues in the CDR3. CDR3 amino acids: CASSLSYRANSPLHF. The CDR3, as DNA: TGTGCCAGCAGCTTATCATACAGGGCGAATTCACCCCTCCACTTT.

J is TRBJ2-5 and V is TRBV5-1; TRBD1 might be the D (6 bases). The CDR3 is made up of 13 amino acids. Germline CDR1 reads SGHRS; CDR2 reads YFSETQ. Deletions cut 4 bases from V and 4 bases from J, with 11 bases between. The CDR3, as DNA: TGCGCCAGCAGCACAGCACAGGGAGAGACCCAGTACTTC. Translating gives CASSTAQGETQYF. Drawing the rest from reference TRBV5-1 and TRBJ2-5, the complete variable domain is KAGVTQTPRYLIKTRGQQVTLSCSPISGHRSVSWYQQTPGQGLQFLFEYFSETQRNKGNFPGRFSGRQFSNSRSEMNVSTLELGDSALYLCASSTAQGETQYFGPGTRLLVL.

The chain recombines TRBV6-5 with TRBJ2-2; D is possibly TRBD1 (5 bases). Germline-derived CDR1 and CDR2 are MNHEY and SVGAGI. The V end lost 10 bases, the J end lost 0 bases, and 12 bases lay between the germline ends. There are 14 residues in the CDR3. CDR3 bases: TGTGCCACTGGGGCCAGATCGAACACCGGGGAGCTGTTTTTT. Its translation is CATGARSNTGELFF.

The rearrangement uses TRBV11-2 and TRBJ1-1; D possibly corresponds to TRBD1 (5 bases). The CDR3 spans 14 residues. CDR1 is SGHAT, CDR2 FQNNGV, per germline. V was shortened by 3 bases and J by 5 bases, with 13 bases between the two germline ends. DNA of the CDR3: TGTGCCAGCAGCTTGGCGGCAGGGAGGACTGAAGCTTTCTTT. It specifies CASSLAAGRTEAFF.

V is TRBV11-2 and J is TRBJ2-4, with no clear D. The CDR3 is made up of 12 amino acids. Germline V gives CDR1 SGHAT, CDR2 FQNNGV. V lost 5 bases and J 8 bases, leaving 10 bases between the germline ends. CDR3 amino acids: CASSPLRDIQYF. CDR3 in DNA: TGTGCCAGCAGCCCGCTTCGGGACATTCAGTACTTC.

This rearrangement joins TRBV4-3 to TRBJ1-1; the D is unclear. Germline CDR1 is LGHNA and CDR2 is YSLEER. Trimming removed 2 bases from V and 6 bases from J, with 13 bases in between. This CDR3 spans 14 amino acids. CDR3 loop: CASSQWELTAEAFF. CDR3 DNA sequence: TGCGCCAGCAGCCAATGGGAGCTTACCGCTGAAGCTTTCTTT.

The chain joins TRBV11-2 to TRBJ2-7; a weak D match, TRBD1 (7 bases). The germline V gene has CDR1 SGHAT and CDR2 FQNNGV. Trimming cost V 1 base and J 5 bases, with 12 bases left between them. This CDR3 spans 14 amino acids. CDR3 sequence reads: CASSLGRGQHEQYF. The CDR3 coding sequence is TGTGCCAGCAGCTTAGGGCGGGGACAGCACGAGCAGTACTTC.

CDR3 sequence reads: CASRGLAGVNEQFF. CDR3 DNA: TGTGCCAGCAGGGGACTAGCGGGAGTAAATGAGCAGTTCTTC. The chain combines TRBV2 with TRBJ2-1, with TRBD2 matching over 14 bases. Germline V lookup: CDR1 SNHLY, CDR2 FYNNEI. V lost 6 bases to trimming and J lost 7 bases; unmatched junction nucleotides: 2. This CDR3 has 14 amino acids.

This clone was counted a single time. This chain links TRBV24-1 with TRBJ1-2; possibly TRBD1 for D (6 bases). This CDR3 contains 14 residues. Trimming took off 1 base at V and 4 bases at J, with 9 bases between the two ends. Germline CDR1 reads KGHDR; CDR2 reads SFDVKD. CDR3 bases: TGTGCCACCAGTGATTTTGGACAGTCCTATGGCTACACCTTC. Translating it yields CATSDFGQSYGYTF.

This chain uses TRBV29-1 with TRBJ2-5, with D unclear. V lost 1 base, J lost 7 bases, and 13 bases lay in between. CDR3 size: 13 residues. Per the germline V gene, CDR1 is SQVTM and CDR2 is ANQGSEA. DNA of the CDR3: TGCAGCGTTGAAGGTGTGGCTGAATGGACCCAGTACTTC. Translation: CSVEGVAEWTQYF.

This chain uses TRBV5-1 with TRBJ2-3; D possibly corresponds to TRBD1 (5 bases). The CDR3 runs 14 residues. The germline CDR1 and CDR2 sequences are SGHRS and YFSETQ. V gave up 7 bases and J gave up 4 bases, with 16 bases separating them. The CDR3 protein is CASGKGFGADTQYF. The CDR3 nucleotides are TGCGCCAGCGGGAAGGGGTTTGGTGCAGATACGCAGTATTTT.

In its sample, this clone was seen once. The chain employs TRBV5-1 and TRBJ2-1, with D uncertain. CDR3 length: 12 residues. The ends were cut back, 3 bases at V and 5 bases at J, with 6 bases in the middle. From germline, CDR1 is SGHRS and CDR2 YFSETQ. CDR3 sequence reads: CASSSPNNEQFF. The CDR3 DNA follows: TGCGCCAGCAGCTCCCCCAACAATGAGCAGTTCTTC.

The rearrangement uses TRBV5-1 and TRBJ1-2; TRBD1 matches 11 bases. The CDR3 is made up of 15 amino acids. Germline CDR1 and CDR2: SGHRS and YFSETQ. Trimming took 4 bases from V and 4 from J; bases not matched to a gene: 6. The chain's CDR3 is CASSLRGTGGYGYTF. The CDR3 coding sequence is TGCGCCAGCAGCCTCAGAGGGACAGGGGGCTATGGCTACACCTTC.

This chain uses TRBV4-2 with TRBJ2-3; no firm D call. Germline-derived CDR1 and CDR2 are LGHNA and YNFKEQ. The germline V and J ends were trimmed by 4 bases and 2 bases, with 10 bases remaining between them. There are 14 residues in the CDR3. For the CDR3, the DNA is TGTGCCAGCAGCCTAAGCCTTTCCACAGATACGCAGTATTTT. It translates to CASSLSLSTDTQYF.

This rearrangement joins TRBV5-4 to TRBJ2-5, with D possibly being TRBD1 (6 bases). Germline CDR1 is SGHNT and CDR2 is YYREEE (reference sequence). The CDR3 has 12 residues. Trimming pared 1 base from V and 5 bases from J, leaving 6 bases between. CDR3 region: CASSLRGETQYF. CDR3 nucleotides: TGTGCCAGCAGCTTGAGGGGGGAGACCCAGTACTTC.

The chain is built from TRBV6-6 and TRBJ1-5, with 10 bases fitting TRBD1. V was clipped by 6 bases and J by 5 bases; unmatched bases: 4. The CDR3 is made up of 14 amino acids. In germline, CDR1 is MNHNY, CDR2 SVGAGI (reference sequence). CDR3: CASSPGQGDQPQHF. As DNA, the CDR3 is TGTGCCAGCAGCCCAGGACAGGGGGATCAGCCCCAGCATTTT.

V is TRBV7-8 and J is TRBJ2-3; TRBD2 might be the D (6 bases). Per germline, CDR1 SGHVS and CDR2 FQNEAQ. Trimming cost V 6 bases and J 10 bases, with 20 bases left between them. The CDR3 is 14 residues long. The CDR3 loop is CASRGFSTGEAQYF. The CDR3 region has the DNA TGTGCCAGCAGAGGGTTTTCGACGGGAGAAGCGCAGTATTTT.

The chain combines TRBV28 with TRBJ1-5; no clear D gene. The CDR3 totals 18 residues. Germline CDR1 reads MDHEN; CDR2 reads SYDVKM. Trimming removed 4 bases from V and 0 bases from J, with 19 bases in between. The DNA of the CDR3 is TGTGCCAGCAGTTCTCCTTCGCGGGTCCTTCTTAGCAATCAGCCCCAGCATTTT. Translation gives CASSSPSRVLLSNQPQHF.

This clone appeared once. This sequence joins TRBV27 and TRBJ2-1, with 16 bases lining up with TRBD2. CDR3 length: 18 amino acids. V shed 6 bases and J 6 bases; nucleotides not matched to a gene: 11. From germline, CDR1 is MNHEY and CDR2 SMNVEV (reference sequence). The DNA of the CDR3 is TGTGCCAGCAGCCCACCGGGACTAGCGGGAGGGTTTGGCAATGAGCAGTTCTTC. The encoded protein is CASSPPGLAGGFGNEQFF.